What follows are 31 T cell receptor beta chains derived from one specimen sequenced in a study of beta chain features in type 1 diabetes. What was sequenced were expressed TCRB transcripts, since all of the isolated RNA had been reverse transcribed. The repertoire was sequenced with immunoSEQ multiplex PCR; TCRdb's copy has only in-frame clones and lacks some. The table records some 360,000 clones, roughly 21% of them present only once. The material sequenced was naive CD4+ T cells from blood. The source of these receptors is a young woman in good health.

The V and J genes are TRBV5-1 and TRBJ2-5, with 12 bases matching TRBD1. The germline gives CDR1 SGHRS, CDR2 YFSETQ. This CDR3 has 15 residues. The V gene end was trimmed by 4 bases and the J gene end by 3 bases; junction bases not matched to a gene: 4. This chain's CDR3 is CASSLGTGGEETQYF. The CDR3 nucleotides are TGCGCCAGCAGCCTGGGGACAGGGGGCGAAGAGACCCAGTACTTC.

In its sample, this clone was seen once. The rearrangement uses TRBV7-6 and TRBJ2-1; possibly TRBD2 for D (5 bases). Trimming took 5 bases from V and 0 from J, leaving 11 bases between them. Germline CDR1 is SGHVS and CDR2 is FNYEAQ. This CDR3 contains 15 residues. The CDR3 loop reads CASSPRGNSYNEQFF. The CDR3 region has the DNA TGTGCCAGCAGCCCCCGGGGAAACTCCTACAATGAGCAGTTCTTC.

This clone came up a few times. The chain links TRBV7-9 to TRBJ2-4; 12 positions agree with TRBD2. CDR3 size: 14 residues. V was pared by 5 bases and J by 6 bases, with 2 bases of the junction left unmatched. Per germline, CDR1 SEHNR and CDR2 FQNEAQ (reference sequence). This CDR3 is CASSLGLAGNIQYF. CDR3 DNA: TGTGCCAGCAGCCTGGGACTAGCGGGAAACATTCAGTACTTC.

This sequence joins TRBV7-2 and TRBJ1-2; possible D gene TRBD1, 6 bases. The CDR3 spans 13 residues. In germline, CDR1 is SGHTA, CDR2 FQGNSA. Trimming removed 1 base from V and 6 bases from J, with 9 bases in between. The CDR3 nucleotides read TGTGCCAGCAGCTTAGACAGGGTGCATGGCTACACCTTC. As protein: CASSLDRVHGYTF.

This chain links TRBV7-2 with TRBJ2-1; tentative D call: TRBD1 (5 bases). Trimming left V 5 bases short and J 6 bases short, with 5 bases between. The CDR3 has 11 residues. Germline V gives CDR1 SGHTA, CDR2 FQGNSA. The DNA of the CDR3 is TGTGCCAGCAGCGACAGCAATGAGCAGTTCTTC. Protein product: CASSDSNEQFF.

This clone appeared a single time. V usage is TRBV7-9 and J usage is TRBJ1-2; D uncertain. This CDR3 contains 15 residues. Germline V gives CDR1 SEHNR, CDR2 FQNEAQ (reference sequence). V was pared by 5 bases and J by 4 bases, with 17 bases between. For the CDR3, the DNA is TGTGCCAGCAGCCACACCCAACTTACGGGCTATGGCTACACCTTC. Translated, it gives CASSHTQLTGYGYTF.

J is TRBJ1-2 and V is TRBV15; D ambiguous. V lost 0 bases, J lost 3 bases, and 2 bases lay in between. CDR3 length: 12 residues. CDR1 and CDR2 (germline): LNHNV, YYDKDF (reference sequence). DNA of the CDR3: TGTGCCACCAGCAGAGACGACTATGGCTACACCTTC. The encoded protein is CATSRDDYGYTF.

The rearrangement links TRBV4-2 to TRBJ1-1, with 9 bases fitting TRBD1. Germline V gene lookup returns CDR1 LGHNA and CDR2 YNFKEQ. V shed 3 bases and J 1 base; nucleotides not matched to a gene: 3. CDR3 length: 15 amino acids. For the CDR3, the DNA is TGTGCCAGCAGCCACGGGGGACAGGGGAACACTGAAGCTTTCTTT. This codes for CASSHGGQGNTEAFF.

The chain has TRBV7-6 and TRBJ2-7; 7 bases are shared with TRBD2. Germline CDR1 SGHVS, CDR2 FNYEAQ. The CDR3 covers 14 residues. J gave up 3 bases and V 3 bases, and 5 bases lay outside the gene matches. The CDR3 sequence is CASSFAGVGYEQYF. The CDR3 DNA follows: TGTGCCAGCAGCTTCGCGGGAGTTGGCTACGAGCAGTACTTC.

This clone was detected only a few times. The chain recombines TRBV13 with TRBJ1-2; D gene unclear. Trimming took 5 bases from V and 0 from J, leaving 10 bases between them. CDR3 length: 14 amino acids. Germline CDR1 reads PRHDT; CDR2 reads FYEKMQ (reference sequence). CDR3 region: CASSTRVANYGYTF. The CDR3 region has the DNA TGTGCCAGCAGCACGAGGGTTGCTAACTATGGCTACACCTTC.

This clone appeared a few times. This chain connects TRBV19 to TRBJ2-1; 10 bases line up with TRBD2. CDR3 length: 15 amino acids. The junction had 9 bases not matched to a gene; V was cut back by 5 bases and J by 8 bases. Looked up from germline, CDR1 is LNHDA and CDR2 is SQIVND (reference sequence). The CDR3 here is CASSDQRGGRYEQFF. The CDR3 DNA follows: TGTGCCAGTAGTGACCAGCGGGGGGGCCGCTATGAGCAGTTCTTC.

This clone has just a few counts. The chain employs TRBV28 and TRBJ2-5; the match to TRBD2 covers 8 bases. Germline lookup yields CDR1 MDHEN and CDR2 SYDVKM. The CDR3 contains 15 residues. Trimming removed 4 bases from V and 4 bases from J; junction bases left unmatched: 8. The CDR3 loop reads CASSSQRESRETQYF. CDR3 in DNA: TGTGCCAGCAGTTCGCAGCGGGAGTCGCGAGAGACCCAGTACTTC.

This clone was counted only a few times. J is TRBJ2-5 and V is TRBV19; tentatively, D is TRBD2 (6 bases). The V end was cut by 1 base, the J end by 5 bases, with 17 bases between. Germline CDR1 LNHDA, CDR2 SQIVND (reference sequence). The CDR3 contains 16 residues. The CDR3 loop is CASSIGGRSTGETQYF. The CDR3 nucleotides are TGTGCCAGTAGTATAGGAGGGAGGTCCACGGGGGAGACCCAGTACTTC. Full variable domain (rest looked up from reference TRBV19 and TRBJ2-5): DGGITQSPKYLFRKEGQNVTLSCEQNLNHDAMYWYRQDPGQGLRLIYYSQIVNDFQKGDIAEGYSVSREKKESFPLTVTSAQKNPTAFYLCASSIGGRSTGETQYFGPGTRLLVL.

The V and J genes are TRBV5-4 and TRBJ2-5; TRBD2 matches 10 bases. The CDR3 runs to 13 residues. V lost 5 bases to trimming and J lost 5 bases; unmatched junction nucleotides: 3. Germline CDR1 and CDR2: SGHNT and YYREEE (reference sequence). In DNA, the CDR3 is TGTGCCAGCAGTACGGGACTAGCGGAGACCCAGTACTTC. Its translation is CASSTGLAETQYF. Combining the CDR3 with reference TRBV5-4 and TRBJ2-5 gives the whole variable domain ETGVTQSPTHLIKTRGQQVTLRCSSQSGHNTVSWYQQALGQGPQFIFQYYREEENGRGNFPPRFSGLQFPNYSSELNVNALELDDSALYLCASSTGLAETQYFGPGTRLLVL.

The table lists this clone with a few counts. The chain links TRBV5-1 to TRBJ2-7; D perhaps matches TRBD1 (5 bases). The germline V and J ends were trimmed by 4 bases and 5 bases, with 13 bases remaining between them. This CDR3 is built from 13 residues. Germline CDR1 is SGHRS and CDR2 is YFSETQ. The CDR3 sequence: CASSPPLGDEQYF. The DNA of the CDR3 is TGCGCCAGCAGCCCGCCGCTAGGGGACGAGCAGTACTTC. The complete variable domain, with remaining parts taken from reference TRBV5-1 and TRBJ2-7, reads KAGVTQTPRYLIKTRGQQVTLSCSPISGHRSVSWYQQTPGQGLQFLFEYFSETQRNKGNFPGRFSGRQFSNSRSEMNVSTLELGDSALYLCASSPPLGDEQYFGPGTRLTVT.

The gene calls are TRBV6-4 and TRBJ2-1; 9 positions match TRBD1. In germline, CDR1 is MRHNA, CDR2 SNTAGT. The trim removed 5 bases at V and 2 bases at J, leaving 10 bases unmatched. This CDR3 comprises 17 residues. The CDR3 region is CASSIWTGALTYNEQFF. Here the CDR3 DNA reads TGTGCCAGCAGTATTTGGACAGGGGCCCTCACCTACAATGAGCAGTTCTTC.

This clone was seen more than once but under ten times. This chain's CDR3 is CASSLVQENTEAFF. The CDR3 DNA sequence: TGCGCCAGCAGCTTGGTGCAGGAGAACACTGAAGCTTTCTTT. The chain has TRBV5-1 and TRBJ1-1; the D is unclear. Germline V CDR1 and CDR2: SGHRS, YFSETQ. This CDR3 region has 14 residues. V lost 0 bases to trimming and J lost 1 base, with 7 bases between them.

The J gene is TRBJ1-5, the V gene TRBV7-9; D is undetermined. The germline V and J ends were trimmed by 1 base and 4 bases, with 11 bases remaining between them. CDR1 is SEHNR, CDR2 FQNEAQ, per germline (reference sequence). This CDR3 is built from 15 residues. This CDR3 is CASSLGMVENQPQHF. CDR3 nucleotides: TGTGCCAGCAGCTTAGGAATGGTAGAAAATCAGCCCCAGCATTTT.

This chain connects TRBV5-4 to TRBJ2-7, with unresolved D. The germline gives CDR1 SGHNT, CDR2 YYREEE (reference sequence). V dropped 0 bases and J dropped 0 bases, with 7 bases sitting between them. This CDR3 is 14 amino acids long. The CDR3 coding sequence is TGTGCCAGCAGCTTGGACCAGCGCTCCTACGAGCAGTACTTC. Amino acid sequence: CASSLDQRSYEQYF.

This clone was counted only a few times. This chain connects TRBV27 to TRBJ2-7, with D possibly matching TRBD1 (5 bases). This CDR3 has 13 amino acids. Trimming pared 5 bases from V and 3 bases from J, leaving 11 bases between. The germline gives CDR1 MNHEY, CDR2 SMNVEV (reference sequence). The CDR3 region has the DNA TGTGCCAGCAGTCAGGCAGACAGCTACGAGCAGTACTTC. Translating gives CASSQADSYEQYF.

The table lists this clone with a few counts. J is TRBJ2-2 and V is TRBV11-2; D possibly corresponds to TRBD2 (6 bases). V was clipped by 0 bases and J by 9 bases, with 8 bases between them. The CDR3 covers 13 residues. CDR1 is SGHAT, CDR2 FQNNGV, per germline. This chain's CDR3 is CASSLEGRRELFF. CDR3 coding DNA: TGTGCCAGCAGCTTAGAAGGGAGGCGGGAGCTGTTTTTT.

This clone was seen a handful of times. The chain recombines TRBV4-3 with TRBJ2-3; D not resolved. The V and J ends lost 3 bases and 4 bases respectively, with 5 bases between them. The CDR3 contains 12 residues. CDR1 is LGHNA and CDR2 is YSLEER in the germline V gene. The CDR3 DNA reads TGCGCCAGCAGCCACTCGGCAGATACGCAGTATTTT. It encodes CASSHSADTQYF.

This clone was detected only a few times. The V and J genes are TRBV13 and TRBJ2-5; D gene unclear. The J call is uncertain, as TRBJ2-7 better fits the DNA end. There are 13 residues in the CDR3. Germline CDR1 and CDR2: PRHDT and FYEKMQ (reference sequence). The DNA of the CDR3 is TGTGCCAGCAGCCCTGATCCCGCCTACGAGCAGTACTTC. Its translation: CASSPDPAYEQYF.

This chain uses TRBV4-3 with TRBJ1-2; perhaps TRBD1 as D (6 bases). Per the germline V gene, CDR1 is LGHNA and CDR2 is YSLEER. The CDR3 is 15 residues long. V gave up 4 bases and J gave up 0 bases, with 12 bases separating them. The CDR3, as DNA: TGCGCCAGCAGCCGGGAGGGGACACCTAACTATGGCTACACCTTC. Translating it yields CASSREGTPNYGYTF.

In regard to this clone: Germline is not matched at one junction end, which may reflect a read error. J is TRBJ1-1 and V is TRBV30, with TRBD1 identical over 7 bases. The CDR3 has 13 residues. The germline gives CDR1 GTSNPN, CDR2 SVGIG (reference sequence). The CDR3 is CARRQGTRTEAFF. For the CDR3, the DNA is TGTGCCAGGAGACAGGGAACGCGCACTGAAGCTTTCTTT.

This clone was seen a handful of times. V is TRBV9 and J is TRBJ2-3; D call uncertain. Between the trimmed V and J ends, which lost 6 bases and 0 bases, there was a span of 8 bases. CDR3 size: 13 residues. In germline, CDR1 is SGDLS, CDR2 YYNGEE. The CDR3 DNA is TGTGCCAGCACGGGTGCTAGCACAGATACGCAGTATTTT. This translates into CASTGASTDTQYF.

This clone was observed a handful of times. V usage is TRBV7-9 and J usage is TRBJ1-6; TRBD1 agrees at 7 bases. This CDR3 contains 14 residues. V gave up 5 bases and J gave up 7 bases; unmatched junction bases: 5. Germline V gene data show CDR1 as SEHNR and CDR2 as FQNEAQ (reference sequence). This chain's CDR3 is CASSPGTANSPLHF. CDR3 coding DNA: TGTGCCAGCAGCCCCGGGACAGCGAATTCACCCCTCCACTTT.

The genes are TRBV6-4 and TRBJ1-5; D gene uncertain. The CDR3 contains 12 residues. Deletions cut 8 bases from V and 7 bases from J, with 12 bases between. CDR1 is MRHNA and CDR2 is SNTAGT in the germline V gene. CDR3 DNA sequence: TGTGCCAGCGAGGGAAGGATGCAGCCCCAGCATTTT. This gives the protein CASEGRMQPQHF.

V and J are TRBV4-2 and TRBJ2-3; 10 nucleotides agree with TRBD2. CDR3 length equals 15 residues. V lost 1 base to trimming and J lost 5 bases; unmatched junction nucleotides: 3. From germline, CDR1 is LGHNA and CDR2 YNFKEQ. The CDR3 DNA is TGTGCCAGCAGCCAAGGACAGCGGGAGGGAGATACGCAGTATTTT. As protein: CASSQGQREGDTQYF.

This clone has only a few counts. The CDR3 sequence: CASSSLGKTGELFF. The CDR3 DNA reads as TGTGCCAGCAGCTCACTCGGGAAAACCGGGGAGCTGTTTTTT. The rearrangement uses TRBV7-3 and TRBJ2-2; D is possibly TRBD2 (5 bases). The V and J ends lost 4 bases and 5 bases respectively, with 11 bases between them. The CDR3 totals 14 residues. CDR1 and CDR2 (germline): SGHTA, FQGTGA.

The chain couples TRBV6-6 to TRBJ2-5; TRBD2 agrees at 8 bases. The germline CDR1 and CDR2 sequences are MNHNY and SVGAGI (reference sequence). The CDR3 runs 15 residues. Unmatched junction bases numbered 7, after V lost 6 bases and J lost 1 base. This CDR3 is CASSLQAGAQETQYF. CDR3 DNA sequence: TGTGCCAGCAGCCTCCAAGCGGGGGCCCAAGAGACCCAGTACTTC.